This T cell receptor beta chain was sequenced in a study of OX40 agonist ivuxolimab in advanced cancers. V lost 5 bases to trimming and J lost 3 bases, with 8 bases between them. This CDR3 comprises 12 residues. The germline gives CDR1 LNHDA, CDR2 SQIVND (reference sequence). Baseline, cycle 4 day 1, and cycle 7 day 1 were the blood sampling points. Measured with immunoSEQ multiplex PCR; TCRdb has only the in-frame clones, and not every one. Counted here are some 86,000 clones, more than 90% occurring once; the ten biggest clones make up around 6.5%. The receptor was derived from an adult with an advanced solid tumor such as melanoma, head and neck, liver or kidney cancer. The genes are TRBV19 and TRBJ2-7, with D possibly being TRBD1 (6 bases). This specimen was CD4+ or CD8+ T cells sorted from blood, taken in a trial of the OX40 agonist ivuxolimab. The CDR3 DNA follows: TGTGCCAGTAGTCAGGGGATCTACGAGCAGTACTTC. The encoded protein is CASSQGIYEQYF.